This TCR beta chain is from a study of cytomegalovirus exposure and HLA in healthy donors (dated by TCRdb to 2016 to 2017). For context, the study as a whole: In an earlier analysis of 587 of the donors, under 300 Gb of sequence data and 117 million unique TCR beta sequences from roughly 200 million T cells were reported. About 300 gigabases of sequencing data and around 87 million unique TCR sequences were included in an early release covering about 620 HLA-typed donors. Of the 300 to 400 genotyped donors, roughly 85% fell in the genetic ancestry cluster associated with self-reported Caucasian donors. The study aimed to test whether cataloging public T cell receptors could reveal signatures of past pathogen exposure. Using immunosequencing, the study profiled T cell repertoires from fewer than 850 subjects and related those repertoires to cytomegalovirus serostatus. Along with the approximately 620-subject first cohort, a separate validation cohort of over a hundred different subjects was used. The study combined high-throughput TCR immunosequencing, statistical association of individual TCRs with disease status, and machine learning to predict cytomegalovirus infection status. In a later analysis, previously published TCR beta repertoires from several hundred donors were re-analyzed and high-resolution HLA genotyping was added so that TCR occurrence patterns could be studied. Rather than drawing on any new phenotypic data, the later analysis identified candidate immune exposures from TCR beta sequences and the way those sequences occurred across donors. To decide whether each TCR beta V gene segment behaved as functional or pseudogenic, an earlier analysis of some 600 of the donors relied on high-throughput TCR beta sequencing. Donor age, sex, ethnicity and CMV serostatus were compiled alongside the repertoire data. Genome-wide SNP genotypes for about 65% of the roughly 670 donors were used in a later genetic analysis, which treated that subset as a discovery cohort. All discovery cohort repertoires had been generated on a single sequencing platform. HLA typing included class I and class II loci at four-digit resolution. The number of donors typed differed by locus, with roughly 629-640 for A, B, C, DRB1 and DQB1, roughly 550 for DQA1, 606 for DPA1, and roughly 450 for DPB1. About five DR-DQ haplotypes were treated as single units for association and clustering because of strong linkage in the cohort. Among roughly 370 genotyped donors of the cohort, an average of about 240,000 unique TCR beta nucleotide sequences were sequenced per donor, 15% to 20% of them non-productive. General conclusions and limits of the study: The 87-base-pair reads could not distinguish some IMGT-functional V segments, including TRBV6-2 and TRBV6-3, so those segments were excluded. Compared with equally common non-associated chains, HLA-associated TCR beta chains in a later analysis were more clonally expanded and had lower generation probabilities. Because HLA typing was missing for some donors at each locus, association tests included only the typed subset. In this cohort, only TCR beta chains were sequenced, and detectable features were limited by the absence of alpha or paired-chain data. According to a later analysis, most CMV-associated TCR beta chains appeared to be HLA-restricted, and the HLA associations seemed to be driven largely by CMV exposure. A cluster of highly shared sequence variants was judged likely to be a technical artifact of the sequencing pipeline. In vitro tests confirmed that a few of the cytomegalovirus-associated TCR beta chains recognize cytomegalovirus antigens. Because counts were too low, 15 to 20 rarely observed V segments, including chromosome 9 orphons, were excluded from the earlier analysis of some 590 of the donors. A total of some 180 TCR beta chains were listed by the study as associated with cytomegalovirus. While some public TCRs were present in many individuals, most TCR sequences turned up only very rarely across donors. The presence/absence analyses assumed that sequencing depth was roughly uniform across donors, and that assumption may not be true. When HLA alleles, especially DR and DQ, strongly co-occurred, TCR associations were difficult to assign to individual alleles. In an earlier analysis of more than 450 of the donors, most TCR beta V segments were observed in productive rearrangements about 87% or about 30% of the time, broadly matching IMGT annotations. A further reported finding was that TCR beta sequences accurately predicted the HLA-A and HLA-B alleles for most subjects in the first cohort. The only immune exposure information available for the cohort was CMV serostatus. According to a later analysis, parvovirus B19, influenza, CMV and Epstein-Barr virus appeared linked to several top co-occurrence clusters. A later genetic analysis reported fewer N-insertions in productive TCRs among donors in an Asian-associated ancestry cluster than the approximately 670-donor mean. A later genetic analysis associated a missense DCLRE1C variant with V-gene and J-gene trimming of TCR beta chains, and an independent cohort replicated the association. Specific HLA alleles were associated with 16,951 TCR beta sequences at a false discovery rate of 0.05 in a later analysis. It was suggested by the authors that the approach could potentially be generalized to other disease states and immunological phenotypes. A later analysis found that TCR association rates varied across HLA loci, with DRB1 alleles showing the most associated TCRs and HLA-C alleles the fewest. Linkage disequilibrium might explain the correlated functional status among segregating V segments, but an unknown experimental factor could not be ruled out. The classifier was reported to diagnose cytomegalovirus status with high specificity and sensitivity in both the original and validation cohorts.

Libraries were prepared through the immunoSEQ multiplex PCR assay. For the multiplex PCR, a mixture combining 60 forward primers for TCR Vbeta segments and 13 reverse primers for TCR Jbeta segments was used. Amplification of the CDR3 region of rearranged TCR beta genes was performed with a multiplex PCR assay on genomic DNA. The amplified TCR beta libraries were sequenced on the Illumina HiSeq System as 87-base-pair reads. In the paper's pipeline: Across the 640 or so repertoires, a later analysis counted approximately 75 million unique TCR beta chains, around 11 million of which were shared by at least two donors. To remove PCR and sequencing errors, raw reads were error-corrected and collapsed into unique sequences using a nearest-neighbor algorithm that merged closely related sequences. V, D and J gene segments were assigned by aligning CDR3 sequences to IMGT reference sequences. For a sequence to be retained, a match of at least six nucleotides was required to both a V gene segment and a J gene segment. Rearrangements were classified as productive when the CDR3 lacked stop codons and remained in frame with V and J, and all other rearrangements were classified as non-productive. Following IMGT convention, CDR3 was defined as the stretch from the second conserved V-encoded cysteine up to the conserved J-encoded phenylalanine. Sequences without an unambiguous match to a single V gene segment were excluded from the earlier analysis of 450 to 750 of the donors. In an earlier analysis of some 590 of the donors, a V segment was called functional when productive rearrangements were above 56.7%, and segregating when the standard deviation between donors exceeded 5%. To diagnose cytomegalovirus status from the catalog of TCR beta chain sequences, a statistical classification framework was built. A later analysis assigned V and J genes by comparing TCR nucleotide sequences with IMGT/GENE-DB human TR gene sequences. In a later analysis, CDR3 sequences and most-parsimonious VDJ recombination scenarios were assigned using the TCRdist pipeline. In a later analysis, every TCR beta chain was defined by the combination of its CDR3 amino acid sequence and its V-gene family, and reads without a unique V-gene family were dropped. In a later analysis, nearly 600 highly shared, low-generation-probability nucleotide sequences were removed to address suspected cross-contamination and a sequencing artifact. For each public chain, a later analysis derived a clonal expansion index from normalized ranks of inferred template counts within each repertoire. Generation probabilities in a later analysis came from a VDJ recombination model fitted to out-of-frame rearrangements, and those results were checked against IGoR. A later analysis scored TCR-TCR, TCR-HLA and TCR-CMV co-occurrence with hypergeometric tests, applying a repertoire-size bias correction to TCR pairs. In a later analysis, false discovery rates were estimated by permuting HLA or CMV assignments 20 times. In a later analysis, co-occurring TCRs were grouped using DBSCAN, with TCRdist sequence similarity added in when clustering inside HLA-allele-positive subsets. For co-occurrence clustering, repertoires with fewer than 30,000 or more than 120,000 public chains were excluded, along with about five repertoires with anomalous nucleotide sharing. In TCRdb, the immuneACCESS table is reduced to in-frame sequences with V and J assigned. These tables do not hold every clone; where another copy was compared, an unresolved V gene accounts for under half, and the others remain unexplained. D and trimming come from the DNA, and the V and J calls and clone size come from that table. The sample contains roughly 150,000 clones, about 80% of them found a single time. The top ten hold over 0.95% of the sample.

Reading from cysteine to phenylalanine, the CDR3 counts 18 amino acids. The only DNA kept is the CDR3, 54 bases in frame from the first base. The germline V and J ends show losses of 3 bases and 7 bases respectively, and no gene match explains 13 bases of the junction. The germline V gene yields MNHNS for CDR1 and SASEGT for CDR2. With regard to this clone: Its antigen remains undetermined. Base qualities are not provided; no much larger clone lies one nucleotide away.

The cohort comprised 710 or so healthy bone marrow donors. All cohort members were sampled while nominally healthy, although unrecorded immune exposures were likely present. The donor was CMV seronegative and belonged to the group of roughly 330 seronegative cohort members. Every donor gave a peripheral blood sample, and the peripheral blood mononuclear cells from that sample were used for TCR beta sequencing. Genomic DNA extraction from the blood cell samples was performed with the Qiagen DNeasy Blood Extraction Kit. The sequenced material came from PBMCs. This TCR derives from a woman aged 40 to 50 in good health and CMV-seronegative. This chain is built from TRBV6-1 and TRBJ2-3; a stretch of 13 junction bases matches TRBD2. The bases read TGTGCCAGCAGTGATGCTGGACTAGCGGGGGCTGTGAAACATACGCAGTATTTT. Its amino acids are CASSDAGLAGAVKHTQYF.